What follows are 7 T cell receptor beta chains derived from one specimen sequenced in a study of blood T cell repertoires in COVID-19. The assay was immunoSEQ multiplex PCR, and TCRdb's table has in-frame clones only and misses some. Of tens of thousands of clones in the sample, 75% to 90% were seen once. The sequencing input was peripheral blood. The receptors stem from a woman aged 80 or over with active or convalescent COVID-19.

This clone was observed a handful of times. The V gene is TRBV7-2, the J gene TRBJ2-7; D gene unclear. The germline V and J ends were trimmed by 1 base and 5 bases, with 9 bases remaining between them. This CDR3 has 13 amino acids. The germline V gene has CDR1 SGHTA and CDR2 FQGNSA. The CDR3 coding sequence is TGTGCCAGCAGCTTAGATTCATACAACGAGCAGTACTTC. Its protein is CASSLDSYNEQYF. The variable domain in full, completed from reference TRBV7-2 and TRBJ2-7, reads GAGVSQSPSNKVTEKGKDVELRCDPISGHTALYWYRQSLGQGLEFLIYFQGNSAPDKSGLPSDRFSAERTGGSVSTLTIQRTQQEDSAVYLCASSLDSYNEQYFGPGTRLTVT.

The chain joins TRBV24-1 to TRBJ2-1; 8 nucleotides match TRBD2. Per germline, CDR1 KGHDR and CDR2 SFDVKD. Trimming took 0 bases from V and 7 from J; bases not matched to a gene: 4. CDR3 length: 15 residues. CDR3 in DNA: TGTGCCACCAGTGATTTGCGGGAGGGCCGTAATGAGCAGTTCTTC. Its protein product is CATSDLREGRNEQFF.

The V call is TRBV4-2, the J call TRBJ2-3; no clear D gene. Germline V gene sequence: CDR1 LGHNA, CDR2 YNFKEQ. The CDR3 loop spans 14 amino acids. The V and J ends lost 3 bases and 4 bases respectively, with 11 bases between them. The CDR3 spells CASSQISEADTQYF. CDR3 nucleotide sequence: TGTGCCAGCAGCCAGATATCCGAGGCAGATACGCAGTATTTT.

The chain links TRBV4-1 to TRBJ2-1; the match to TRBD2 covers 15 bases. V dropped 4 bases and J dropped 8; count of bases not matched to a gene: 9. Germline CDR1 MGHRA, CDR2 YSYEKL. The CDR3 is 17 amino acids. CDR3: CASSRRTSGRAEDEQFF. CDR3 nucleotide sequence: TGCGCCAGCAGCCGCAGGACTAGCGGGAGGGCCGAGGATGAGCAGTTCTTC.

The chain combines TRBV25-1 with TRBJ1-1; 10 bases align to TRBD1. The CDR3 is 13 amino acids. The germline CDR1 and CDR2 sequences are MGHDK and SYGVNS. After removal of 6 bases from V and 4 bases from J, the junction contained 2 bases not matched to a gene. CDR3: CASSDRGLTEAFF. The CDR3 region has the DNA TGTGCCAGCAGCGACAGGGGGCTCACTGAAGCTTTCTTT.

This clone turned up a few times. In nucleotides, the CDR3 is TGTGCCAGTAGTGGACGAGGGGGTTACAATTCACCCCTCCACTTT. Translation: CASSGRGGYNSPLHF. The chain combines TRBV19 with TRBJ1-6; tentatively, D is TRBD1 (6 bases). The V end was cut by 5 bases, the J end by 7 bases, with 15 bases between. CDR3 length equals 15 residues. Germline V gene lookup returns CDR1 LNHDA and CDR2 SQIVND (reference sequence).

This chain links TRBV2 with TRBJ1-2; D is possibly TRBD1 (5 bases). Looked up from germline, CDR1 is SNHLY and CDR2 is FYNNEI. The CDR3 runs to 17 residues. The V gene lost 0 bases and the J gene lost 1 base, with 15 bases spanning the gap. The CDR3 here is CASSEALRGRDNYGYTF. CDR3 bases: TGTGCCAGCAGTGAAGCGCTTAGGGGCAGGGATAACTATGGCTACACCTTC. Filled out from reference TRBV2 and TRBJ1-2, the complete variable domain reads EPEVTQTPSHQVTQMGQEVILRCVPISNHLYFYWYRQILGQKVEFLVSFYNNEISEKSEIFDDQFSVERPDGSNFTLKIRSTKLEDSAMYFCASSEALRGRDNYGYTFGSGTRLTVV.